The source of this T cell receptor beta chain is a study of blood T cell repertoires in COVID-19. In the study overall: Italy, Spain and the United States were the sources of the convalescent and acute COVID-19 samples.

In the original processing: Reference gene primer amplification yielded estimated nucleated cell counts. Method: immunoSEQ multiplex PCR; TCRdb's copy keeps in-frame clones and lacks some. The V and J calls and clone size are taken from that table; D and trimming were inferred from the DNA. The repertoire holds roughly 10,000 clones, with 75% to 90% as singletons. V was pared by 6 bases and J by 7 bases, with 3 bases of the junction left unmatched. CDR1 and CDR2 (germline): MNHNY, SVGAGI (reference sequence). The CDR3 loop spans 12 amino acids. The sequence was obtained from a man between 65 and 85 years old with active COVID-19. The chain links TRBV6-6 to TRBJ2-7; 10 bases map to TRBD1. Sequenced input: peripheral blood. The DNA for the CDR3 is TGTGCCAGCAGGTGGACAGGGGGTGAGCAGTACTTC. Protein sequence: CASRWTGGEQYF.